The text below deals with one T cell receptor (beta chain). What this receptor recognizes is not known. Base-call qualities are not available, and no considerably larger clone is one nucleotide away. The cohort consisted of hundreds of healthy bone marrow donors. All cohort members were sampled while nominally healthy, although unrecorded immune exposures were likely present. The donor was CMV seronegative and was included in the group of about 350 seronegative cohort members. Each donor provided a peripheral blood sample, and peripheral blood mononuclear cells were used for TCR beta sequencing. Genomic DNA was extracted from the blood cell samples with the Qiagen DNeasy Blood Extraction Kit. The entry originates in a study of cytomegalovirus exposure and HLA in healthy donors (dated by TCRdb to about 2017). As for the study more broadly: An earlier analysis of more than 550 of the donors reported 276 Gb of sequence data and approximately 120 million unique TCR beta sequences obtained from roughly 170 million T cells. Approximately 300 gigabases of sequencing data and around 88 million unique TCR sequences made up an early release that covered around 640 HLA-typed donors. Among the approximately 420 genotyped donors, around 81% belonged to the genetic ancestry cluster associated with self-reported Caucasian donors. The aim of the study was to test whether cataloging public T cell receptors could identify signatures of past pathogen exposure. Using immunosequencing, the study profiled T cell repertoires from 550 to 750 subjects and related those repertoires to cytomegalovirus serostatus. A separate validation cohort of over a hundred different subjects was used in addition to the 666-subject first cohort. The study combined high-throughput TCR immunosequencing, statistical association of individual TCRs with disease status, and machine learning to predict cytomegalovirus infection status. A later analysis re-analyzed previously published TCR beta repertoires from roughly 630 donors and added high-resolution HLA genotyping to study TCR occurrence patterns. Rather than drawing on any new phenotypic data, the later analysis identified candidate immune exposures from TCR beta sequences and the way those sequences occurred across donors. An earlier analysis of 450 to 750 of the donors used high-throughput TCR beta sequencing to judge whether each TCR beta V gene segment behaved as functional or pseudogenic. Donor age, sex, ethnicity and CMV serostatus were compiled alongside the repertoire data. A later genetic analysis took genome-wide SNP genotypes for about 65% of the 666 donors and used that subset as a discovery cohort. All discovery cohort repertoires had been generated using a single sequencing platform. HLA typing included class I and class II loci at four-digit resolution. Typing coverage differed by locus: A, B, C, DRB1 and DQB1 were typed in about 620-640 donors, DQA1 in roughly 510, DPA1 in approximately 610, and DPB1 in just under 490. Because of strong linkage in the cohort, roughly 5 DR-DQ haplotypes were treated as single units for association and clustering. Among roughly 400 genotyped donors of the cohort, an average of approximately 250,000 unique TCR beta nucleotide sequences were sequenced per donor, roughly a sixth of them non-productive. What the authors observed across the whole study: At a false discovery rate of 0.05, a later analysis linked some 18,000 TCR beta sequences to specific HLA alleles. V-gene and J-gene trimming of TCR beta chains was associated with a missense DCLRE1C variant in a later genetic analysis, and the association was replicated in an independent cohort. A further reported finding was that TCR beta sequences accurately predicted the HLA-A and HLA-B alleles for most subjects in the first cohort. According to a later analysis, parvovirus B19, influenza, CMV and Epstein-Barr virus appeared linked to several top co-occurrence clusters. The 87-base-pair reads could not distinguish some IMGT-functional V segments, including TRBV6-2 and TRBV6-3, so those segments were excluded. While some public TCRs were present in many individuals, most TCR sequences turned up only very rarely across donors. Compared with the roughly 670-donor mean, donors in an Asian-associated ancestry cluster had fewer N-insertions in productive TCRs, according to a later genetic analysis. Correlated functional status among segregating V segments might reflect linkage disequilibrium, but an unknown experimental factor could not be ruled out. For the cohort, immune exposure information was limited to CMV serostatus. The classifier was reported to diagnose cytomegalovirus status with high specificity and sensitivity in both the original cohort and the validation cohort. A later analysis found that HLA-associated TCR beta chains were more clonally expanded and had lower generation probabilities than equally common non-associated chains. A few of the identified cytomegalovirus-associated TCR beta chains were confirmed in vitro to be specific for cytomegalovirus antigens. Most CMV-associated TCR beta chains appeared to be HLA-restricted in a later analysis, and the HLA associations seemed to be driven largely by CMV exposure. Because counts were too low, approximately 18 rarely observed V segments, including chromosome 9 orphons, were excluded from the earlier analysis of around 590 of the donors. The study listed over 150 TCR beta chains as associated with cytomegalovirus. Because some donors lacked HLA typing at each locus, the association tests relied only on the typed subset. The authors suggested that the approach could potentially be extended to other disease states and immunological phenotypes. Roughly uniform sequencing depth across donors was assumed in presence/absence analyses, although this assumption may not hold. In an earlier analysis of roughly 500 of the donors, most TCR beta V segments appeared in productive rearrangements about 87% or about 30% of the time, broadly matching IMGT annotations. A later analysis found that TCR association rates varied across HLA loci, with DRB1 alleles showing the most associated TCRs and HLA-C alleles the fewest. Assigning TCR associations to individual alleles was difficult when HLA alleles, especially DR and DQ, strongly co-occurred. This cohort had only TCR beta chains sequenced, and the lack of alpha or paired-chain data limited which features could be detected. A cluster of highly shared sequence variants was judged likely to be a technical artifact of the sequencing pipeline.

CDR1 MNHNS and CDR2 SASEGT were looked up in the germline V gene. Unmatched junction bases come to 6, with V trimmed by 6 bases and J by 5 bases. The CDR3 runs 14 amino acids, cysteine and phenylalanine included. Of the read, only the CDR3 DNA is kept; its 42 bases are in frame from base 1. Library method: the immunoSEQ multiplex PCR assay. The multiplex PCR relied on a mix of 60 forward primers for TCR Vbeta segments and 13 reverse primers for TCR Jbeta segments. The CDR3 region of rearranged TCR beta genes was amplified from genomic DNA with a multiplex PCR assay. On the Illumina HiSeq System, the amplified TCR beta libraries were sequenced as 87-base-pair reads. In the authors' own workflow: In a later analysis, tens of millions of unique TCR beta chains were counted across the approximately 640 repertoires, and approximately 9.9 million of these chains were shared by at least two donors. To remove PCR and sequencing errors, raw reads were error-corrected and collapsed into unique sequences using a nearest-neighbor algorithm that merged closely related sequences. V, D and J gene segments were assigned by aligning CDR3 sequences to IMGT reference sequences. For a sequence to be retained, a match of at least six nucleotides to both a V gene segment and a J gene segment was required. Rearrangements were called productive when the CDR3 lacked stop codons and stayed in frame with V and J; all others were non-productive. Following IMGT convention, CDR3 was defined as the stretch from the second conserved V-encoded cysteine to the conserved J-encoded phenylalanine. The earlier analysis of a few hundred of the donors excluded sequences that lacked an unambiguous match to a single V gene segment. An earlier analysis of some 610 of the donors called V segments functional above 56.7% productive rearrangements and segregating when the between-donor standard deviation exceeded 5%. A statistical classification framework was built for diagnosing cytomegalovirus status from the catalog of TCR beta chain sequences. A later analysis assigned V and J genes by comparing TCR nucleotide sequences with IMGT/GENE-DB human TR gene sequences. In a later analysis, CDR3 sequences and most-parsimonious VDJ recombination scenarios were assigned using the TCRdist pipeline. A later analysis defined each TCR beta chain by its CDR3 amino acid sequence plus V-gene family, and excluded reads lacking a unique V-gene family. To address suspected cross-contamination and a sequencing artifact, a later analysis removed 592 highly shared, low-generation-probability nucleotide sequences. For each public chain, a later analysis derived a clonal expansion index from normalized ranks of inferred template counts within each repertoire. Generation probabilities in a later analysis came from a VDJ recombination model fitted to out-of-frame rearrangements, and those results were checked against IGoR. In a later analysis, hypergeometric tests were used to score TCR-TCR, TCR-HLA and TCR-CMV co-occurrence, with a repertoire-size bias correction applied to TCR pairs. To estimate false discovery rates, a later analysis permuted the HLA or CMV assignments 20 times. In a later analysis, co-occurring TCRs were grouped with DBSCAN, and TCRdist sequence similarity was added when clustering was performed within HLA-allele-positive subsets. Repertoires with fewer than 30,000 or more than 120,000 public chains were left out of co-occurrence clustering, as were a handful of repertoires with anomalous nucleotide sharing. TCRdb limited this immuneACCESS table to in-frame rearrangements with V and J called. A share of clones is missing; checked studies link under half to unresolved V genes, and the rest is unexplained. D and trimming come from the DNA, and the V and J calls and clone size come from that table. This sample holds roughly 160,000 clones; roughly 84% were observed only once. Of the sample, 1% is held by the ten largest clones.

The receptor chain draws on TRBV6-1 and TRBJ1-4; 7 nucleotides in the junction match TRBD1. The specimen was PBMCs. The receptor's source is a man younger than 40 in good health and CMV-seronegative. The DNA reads TGTGCCAGCAGCCGGGACAGCCTAAATGAAAAACTGTTTTTT. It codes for CASSRDSLNEKLFF.